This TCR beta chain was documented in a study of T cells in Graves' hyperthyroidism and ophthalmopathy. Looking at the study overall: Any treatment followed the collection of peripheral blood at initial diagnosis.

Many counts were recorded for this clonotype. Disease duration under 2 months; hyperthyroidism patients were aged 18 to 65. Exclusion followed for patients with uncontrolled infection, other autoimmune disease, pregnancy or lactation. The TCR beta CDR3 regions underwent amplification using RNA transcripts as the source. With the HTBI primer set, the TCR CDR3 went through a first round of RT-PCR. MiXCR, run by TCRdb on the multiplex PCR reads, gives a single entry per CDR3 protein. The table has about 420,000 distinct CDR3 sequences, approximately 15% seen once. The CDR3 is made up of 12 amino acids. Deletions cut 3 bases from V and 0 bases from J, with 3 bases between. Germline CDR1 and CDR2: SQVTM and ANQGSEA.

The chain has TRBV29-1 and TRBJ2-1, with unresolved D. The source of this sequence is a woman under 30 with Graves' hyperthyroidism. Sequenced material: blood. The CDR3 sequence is CSVEISYNEQFF. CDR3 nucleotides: TGCAGCGTTGAGATCTCCTACAATGAGCAGTTCTTC.